This T cell receptor beta chain appears in the sequencing data of a study of vaccination and CD4 T cells after COVID-19. Overall study: The convalescent population consisted of six males and four females, two of whom were of Hispanic ethnicity.

Oncomine TCR Beta short-read sequencing was applied to DNA from cultured CD4+ T cells. MiXCR, applied by TCRdb to the PCR reads, yields one record per CDR3 protein. The repertoire consists of 16,000 or so distinct CDR3 sequences, with approximately 50% occurring once and the leading ten covering less than 4.5%. Treatment denoted: approximately nine-day PBMC culture with coronavirus spike peptide pools or control peptides (ViraFEST assay). The CDR3 contains 13 residues. From germline, CDR1 is MNHEY and CDR2 SMNVEV (reference sequence). The V gene lost 2 bases and the J gene lost 8 bases, with 12 bases spanning the gap. For this clonotype: Its antigen is unidentified.

The sequence was collected from a human donor who had recovered from COVID-19. This chain links TRBV27 with TRBJ1-2, with D hard to call. Sample: CD4+ T cells from blood, cultured in vitro, taken before SARS-CoV-2 vaccination. In DNA form, the CDR3 reads TGTGCCAGCAGTTTAACCGAGCTGGGGGGCTACACCTTC. This gives the protein CASSLTELGGYTF.